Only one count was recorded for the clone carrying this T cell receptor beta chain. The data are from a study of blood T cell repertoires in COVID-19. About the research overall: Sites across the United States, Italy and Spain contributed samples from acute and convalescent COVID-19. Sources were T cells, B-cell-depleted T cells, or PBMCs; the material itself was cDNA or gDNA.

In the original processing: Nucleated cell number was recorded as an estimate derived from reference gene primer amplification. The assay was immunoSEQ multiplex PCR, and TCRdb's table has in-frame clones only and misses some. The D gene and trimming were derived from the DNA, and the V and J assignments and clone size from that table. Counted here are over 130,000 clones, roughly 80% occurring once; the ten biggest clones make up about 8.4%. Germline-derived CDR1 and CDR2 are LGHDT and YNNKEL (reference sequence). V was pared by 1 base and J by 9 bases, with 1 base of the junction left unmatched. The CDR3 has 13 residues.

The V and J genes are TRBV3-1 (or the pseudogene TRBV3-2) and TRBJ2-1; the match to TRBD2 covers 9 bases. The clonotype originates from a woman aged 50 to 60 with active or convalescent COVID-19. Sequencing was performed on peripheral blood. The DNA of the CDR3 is TGTGCCAGCAGCCAAGTACTAGCGGGTGAGCAGTTCTTC. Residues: CASSQVLAGEQFF.